This T cell receptor beta chain was found in a study of T cell repertoires in cytomegalovirus infection (dated 2019 in TCRdb). Context from the whole study: Alongside well-studied HLA-B-restricted epitopes, the peptide stimulations were aimed at recently identified HLA-C-restricted CMV epitopes, whose presentation resists viral immunomodulation. Donor HLA type was relevant to the analysis, because carriage of CMV infection together with the matching HLA type was indicated by public TCR beta signatures.

This clonotype was seen a few times. No antigen is known for it. The sample holds no much larger clone one base away, and base qualities are not on file. V and J are truncated by 5 bases and 7 bases respectively, leaving an intervening sequence of 15 bases. The CDR3 spans 15 residues, from the cysteine through the phenylalanine. Only the CDR3 portion is preserved as DNA: 45 bases, with reading frame beginning at the first base. The germline V gene sets CDR1 to MDHEN and CDR2 to SYDVKM. In the paper's terms, the treatment or condition label means: in vitro stimulation with specific CMV peptide epitopes to enrich CMV-specific T cells. What the authors observed across the whole study: The ex vivo response was dominated by HLA-C-restricted CMV-specific TCR beta clonotypes, and the single most frequent clonotype in two of eight donors was supplied by these HLA-C-restricted clonotypes. Cumulative frequency of public TCR beta family members discriminated carriers of CMV infection plus the relevant HLA type in this cohort and an independent roughly 330-donor cohort.

Sequenced on an Illumina HiSeq 1500. TCRdb reworked the public reads: Q25 trimming with fastp, MiXCR clone assembly, productive beta chains retained. Records with the same CDR3 protein are collapsed into one entry carrying the most frequent genes and DNA. A total of fewer than 850,000 distinct CDR3 sequences appear in this sample, 29% of them only once. Of the sample, under 15% is held by the ten largest clones. This sequence was found in a human donor in good health (CMV status not recorded). Some clones in this sample may be carry-over from other donors' samples. This receptor chain uses TRBV28 and TRBJ1-6; no D segment can be confidently identified. The sample was cultured CD8+ T cells from PBMCs, taken from culture after CMV antigen stimulation. The base sequence is TGTGCCAGCAGTCTCTTCGCGGGTGGCAATTCACCCCTCCACTTT. Its product reads: CASSLFAGGNSPLHF.